These T cell receptor beta chains were read from a single sample in a study of blood T cell repertoires in COVID-19. The data were produced by immunoSEQ multiplex PCR, yet TCRdb's version contains in-frame clones alone and is incomplete. The sample holds over 90,000 clones; just over 85% are singletons and the top ten take around 3.2%. Sequenced: peripheral blood. The receptors were gathered from a human donor in a cohort sampled during active COVID-19. Each CDR3 is given with its conserved first and last residue. Each record gives: V gene, clone size, CDR3 length, D gene, J gene, CDR3 DNA, CDR3 protein. A D gene is named only where the DNA matches it firmly. Clone size is shown for a subset of rows, as once, few, many or a class of expanded clone.

V gene: TRBV7-8
clone size: NA
CDR3 length: 14
D gene: NA
J gene: TRBJ1-1
CDR3 DNA: TGTGCCAGCAGCTTAGAACGGGTGAACACTGAAGCTTTCTTT
CDR3 protein: CASSLERVNTEAFF

V gene: TRBV28
clone size: NA
CDR3 length: 16
D gene: TRBD2
J gene: TRBJ2-1
CDR3 DNA: TGTGCCAGCAGTCTCGGGACTAGCGGGAGGTACAATGAGCAGTTCTTC
CDR3 protein: CASSLGTSGRYNEQFF

V gene: TRBV24-1
clone size: NA
CDR3 length: 15
D gene: TRBD1
J gene: TRBJ2-7
CDR3 DNA: TGTGCCACCAGTGGTGCCGGGACAGGGGCTTACGAGCAGTACTTC
CDR3 protein: CATSGAGTGAYEQYF

V gene: TRBV11-3
clone size: NA
CDR3 length: 15
D gene: NA
J gene: TRBJ1-1
CDR3 DNA: TGTGCCAGCAGCTTAGGGGGGGGCCGGGGAACTGAAGCTTTCTTT
CDR3 protein: CASSLGGGRGTEAFF

V gene: TRBV9
clone size: NA
CDR3 length: 15
D gene: NA
J gene: TRBJ2-5
CDR3 DNA: TGTGCCAGCAGCGTAGGGGGAGGAGCGGGAGAGACCCAGTACTTC
CDR3 protein: CASSVGGGAGETQYF

V gene: TRBV3-1/TRBV3-2
clone size: once
CDR3 length: 15
D gene: NA
J gene: TRBJ1-2
CDR3 DNA: TGTGCCAGCAGCCCGTCTTTGGGGGGGAGGAGTGGCTACACCTTC
CDR3 protein: CASSPSLGGRSGYTF

V gene: TRBV11-3
clone size: NA
CDR3 length: 13
D gene: NA
J gene: TRBJ1-1
CDR3 DNA: TGTGCCAGCAGCGAAAGCATGAACACTGAAGCTTTCTTT
CDR3 protein: CASSESMNTEAFF

V gene: TRBV11-2
clone size: once
CDR3 length: 15
D gene: NA
J gene: TRBJ1-4
CDR3 DNA: TGTGCCAGCAGCTTAGTGCGGGGAACTAATGAAAAACTGTTTTTT
CDR3 protein: CASSLVRGTNEKLFF

V gene: TRBV19
clone size: NA
CDR3 length: 15
D gene: NA
J gene: TRBJ1-1
CDR3 DNA: TGTGCCAGTAGTCCGAGGGGGGGTGGTGTCACTGAAGCTTTCTTT
CDR3 protein: CASSPRGGGVTEAFF

V gene: TRBV5-5
clone size: NA
CDR3 length: 16
D gene: TRBD2
J gene: TRBJ2-7
CDR3 DNA: TGTGCCAGCAGCGCTTTTTATACTAGCGGGCTCAACGAGCAGTACTTC
CDR3 protein: CASSAFYTSGLNEQYF

V gene: TRBV9
clone size: NA
CDR3 length: 16
D gene: TRBD2
J gene: TRBJ2-3
CDR3 DNA: TGTGCCAGCAGCGCCTCGGGACTAGCGGGGTCAGATACGCAGTATTTT
CDR3 protein: CASSASGLAGSDTQYF

V gene: TRBV5-1
clone size: NA
CDR3 length: 16
D gene: NA
J gene: TRBJ1-4
CDR3 DNA: TGCGCCAGCAGCTTGGATGGAGTTGCAACTAATGAAAAACTGTTTTTT
CDR3 protein: CASSLDGVATNEKLFF

V gene: TRBV6-5
clone size: NA
CDR3 length: 13
D gene: NA
J gene: TRBJ1-2
CDR3 DNA: TGTGCCAGCAGACGTTTACAGGACTATGGCTACACCTTC
CDR3 protein: CASRRLQDYGYTF

V gene: TRBV24-1
clone size: NA
CDR3 length: 15
D gene: TRBD1
J gene: TRBJ1-4
CDR3 DNA: TGTGCCACCAGTGAATCCGGGACAGGGGTTAAAAAACTGTTTTTT
CDR3 protein: CATSESGTGVKKLFF

V gene: TRBV30
clone size: NA
CDR3 length: 13
D gene: TRBD1
J gene: TRBJ1-2
CDR3 DNA: TGTGCCTGGAGTGTAAAACAGGGGGCTGCTTACACCTTC
CDR3 protein: CAWSVKQGAAYTF

V gene: TRBV3-1/TRBV3-2
clone size: NA
CDR3 length: 15
D gene: TRBD1
J gene: TRBJ2-7
CDR3 DNA: TGTGCCAGCAGGACCGGGACAGGGCTGACCTACGAGCAGTACTTC
CDR3 protein: CASRTGTGLTYEQYF

V gene: TRBV7-9
clone size: NA
CDR3 length: 15
D gene: NA
J gene: TRBJ2-2
CDR3 DNA: TGTGCCAGCAGCCCACCGGGACAGAACACCGGGGAGCTGTTTTTT
CDR3 protein: CASSPPGQNTGELFF

V gene: TRBV4-2
clone size: NA
CDR3 length: 14
D gene: NA
J gene: TRBJ2-3
CDR3 DNA: TGTGCCAGCAGCCAAGAGCGGTTCACAGATACGCAGTATTTT
CDR3 protein: CASSQERFTDTQYF

V gene: TRBV29-1
clone size: NA
CDR3 length: 15
D gene: TRBD2
J gene: TRBJ2-2
CDR3 DNA: TGCAGCGTACATACTAGCGGGAGGAACACCGGGGAGCTGTTTTTT
CDR3 protein: CSVHTSGRNTGELFF

V gene: TRBV12-5
clone size: NA
CDR3 length: 12
D gene: NA
J gene: TRBJ2-1
CDR3 DNA: TGTGCTAGTGGTCCCCCGGGGAATGAGCAGTTCTTC
CDR3 protein: CASGPPGNEQFF

V gene: TRBV5-6
clone size: NA
CDR3 length: 14
D gene: TRBD1
J gene: TRBJ2-4
CDR3 DNA: TGTGCCAGCAGCGAGGGACAGGGGGCATACATTCAGTACTTC
CDR3 protein: CASSEGQGAYIQYF

V gene: TRBV6-5
clone size: NA
CDR3 length: 15
D gene: TRBD1
J gene: TRBJ2-7
CDR3 DNA: TGTGCCAGCAGCTCGGGCGGGACAGGGATTTACGAGCAGTACTTC
CDR3 protein: CASSSGGTGIYEQYF

V gene: TRBV28
clone size: few
CDR3 length: 15
D gene: NA
J gene: TRBJ1-3
CDR3 DNA: TGTGCCAGCAGACTTCCCCAGGGTTCTAGAAACACCATATATTTT
CDR3 protein: CASRLPQGSRNTIYF

V gene: TRBV9
clone size: NA
CDR3 length: 15
D gene: TRBD1
J gene: TRBJ1-1
CDR3 DNA: TGTGCCAGCAGCGTGGATGGGACAGGGAACACTGAAGCTTTCTTT
CDR3 protein: CASSVDGTGNTEAFF

V gene: TRBV28
clone size: few
CDR3 length: 15
D gene: NA
J gene: TRBJ1-5
CDR3 DNA: TGTGCCAGCAGTTTTAGGCAGAGGGTCAATCAGCCCCAGCATTTT
CDR3 protein: CASSFRQRVNQPQHF

V gene: TRBV6-5
clone size: NA
CDR3 length: 14
D gene: NA
J gene: TRBJ1-4
CDR3 DNA: TGTGCCAGCAGCCCGGGACTGCGTAATGAAAAACTGTTTTTT
CDR3 protein: CASSPGLRNEKLFF

V gene: TRBV7-7
clone size: NA
CDR3 length: 15
D gene: TRBD2
J gene: TRBJ2-5
CDR3 DNA: TGTGCTAGCAGCCCGGGGGGACTGTTTCAAGAGACCCAGTACTTC
CDR3 protein: CASSPGGLFQETQYF

V gene: TRBV5-1
clone size: NA
CDR3 length: 15
D gene: NA
J gene: TRBJ2-1
CDR3 DNA: TGCGCCAGCACCCAAGGGGGGGGCCTGAACAATGAGCAGTTCTTC
CDR3 protein: CASTQGGGLNNEQFF

V gene: TRBV4-3
clone size: NA
CDR3 length: 16
D gene: TRBD2
J gene: TRBJ2-1
CDR3 DNA: TGCGCCAGCAGCCAGTACACTAGCGGGAGCTACAATGAGCAGTTCTTC
CDR3 protein: CASSQYTSGSYNEQFF

V gene: TRBV6-5
clone size: once
CDR3 length: 15
D gene: TRBD2
J gene: TRBJ2-1
CDR3 DNA: TGTGCCAGTAGACAGAGCGGGGGGGCCTCCCATGAGCAGTTCTTC
CDR3 protein: CASRQSGGASHEQFF

V gene: TRBV6-5
clone size: NA
CDR3 length: 15
D gene: NA
J gene: TRBJ2-7
CDR3 DNA: TGTGCCAGCAGTAGACAGGAGGCGAGCTCCTACGAGCAGTACTTC
CDR3 protein: CASSRQEASSYEQYF

V gene: TRBV3-1/TRBV3-2
clone size: NA
CDR3 length: 17
D gene: NA
J gene: TRBJ2-7
CDR3 DNA: TGTGCCAGCAGCCAAGATATGAGTGCGACAGGATCCTACGAGCAGTACTTC
CDR3 protein: CASSQDMSATGSYEQYF

V gene: TRBV24-1
clone size: NA
CDR3 length: 16
D gene: NA
J gene: TRBJ1-5
CDR3 DNA: TGTGCCACCAGTGACTTGTGGGGCCCGGATGATCAGCCCCAGCATTTT
CDR3 protein: CATSDLWGPDDQPQHF

V gene: TRBV14
clone size: NA
CDR3 length: 14
D gene: NA
J gene: TRBJ2-5
CDR3 DNA: TGTGCCAGCAGCCAAATCCCTATTAAAGAGACCCAGTACTTC
CDR3 protein: CASSQIPIKETQYF

V gene: TRBV5-6
clone size: many
CDR3 length: 16
D gene: TRBD2
J gene: TRBJ2-7
CDR3 DNA: TGTGCCAGCAGCTTATTTGGGGGGGTAGGGTCCTACGAGCAGTACTTC
CDR3 protein: CASSLFGGVGSYEQYF

V gene: TRBV7-2
clone size: NA
CDR3 length: 14
D gene: TRBD2
J gene: TRBJ2-3
CDR3 DNA: TGTGCCAGCAGCCCCCGACTAGCTTCAGATACGCAGTATTTT
CDR3 protein: CASSPRLASDTQYF

V gene: TRBV29-1
clone size: NA
CDR3 length: 16
D gene: TRBD2
J gene: TRBJ2-1
CDR3 DNA: TGCAGCGTCACTGGACTAGCGGGTAGCTCCTACAATGAGCAGTTCTTC
CDR3 protein: CSVTGLAGSSYNEQFF

V gene: TRBV2
clone size: NA
CDR3 length: 18
D gene: NA
J gene: TRBJ2-1
CDR3 DNA: TGTGCCAGCAGTGATACCAGAGGACAGCTTCGATCCTACAATGAGCAGTTCTTC
CDR3 protein: CASSDTRGQLRSYNEQFF

V gene: TRBV11-2
clone size: NA
CDR3 length: 14
D gene: TRBD2
J gene: TRBJ2-3
CDR3 DNA: TGTGCCAGCAGCCCCGGGGGGGGCACAGATACGCAGTATTTT
CDR3 protein: CASSPGGGTDTQYF

V gene: TRBV6-5
clone size: once
CDR3 length: 14
D gene: NA
J gene: TRBJ2-5
CDR3 DNA: TGTGCCAGCAGTTACATGGGTGGGGGGGAGACCCAGTACTTC
CDR3 protein: CASSYMGGGETQYF

V gene: TRBV5-6
clone size: NA
CDR3 length: 15
D gene: NA
J gene: TRBJ1-4
CDR3 DNA: TGTGCCAGCAGCTTGGTGCAGGCTCTTCATGAAAAACTGTTTTTT
CDR3 protein: CASSLVQALHEKLFF

V gene: TRBV19
clone size: NA
CDR3 length: 15
D gene: TRBD2
J gene: TRBJ2-3
CDR3 DNA: TGTGCCAGTAGTAAGAGCGGGGGGCTCACAGATACGCAGTATTTT
CDR3 protein: CASSKSGGLTDTQYF

V gene: TRBV7-6
clone size: NA
CDR3 length: 16
D gene: TRBD2
J gene: TRBJ2-3
CDR3 DNA: TGTGCCAGCAGCTTATCTAGCGGGGGGGGCCTTGATACGCAGTATTTT
CDR3 protein: CASSLSSGGGLDTQYF

V gene: TRBV7-3
clone size: NA
CDR3 length: 15
D gene: TRBD1
J gene: TRBJ2-3
CDR3 DNA: TGTGCCAGCAGCTACACAGGGGGCGGCACAGATACGCAGTATTTT
CDR3 protein: CASSYTGGGTDTQYF

V gene: TRBV6-6
clone size: NA
CDR3 length: 16
D gene: TRBD1
J gene: TRBJ1-2
CDR3 DNA: TGTGCCAGCAGTTACCCGGGACAGGGATTGAACTATGGCTACACCTTC
CDR3 protein: CASSYPGQGLNYGYTF

V gene: TRBV5-4
clone size: NA
CDR3 length: 15
D gene: NA
J gene: TRBJ1-2
CDR3 DNA: TGTGCCAGCAGCTTGCCCTATGGAGGACAGCATGGCTACACCTTC
CDR3 protein: CASSLPYGGQHGYTF

V gene: TRBV14
clone size: NA
CDR3 length: 14
D gene: NA
J gene: TRBJ2-7
CDR3 DNA: TGTGCCAGCAGCTGGCGGCGGGGTTCCTACGAGCAGTACTTC
CDR3 protein: CASSWRRGSYEQYF

V gene: TRBV30
clone size: NA
CDR3 length: 13
D gene: NA
J gene: TRBJ1-5
CDR3 DNA: TGTGCCTGGAGTGCCGAGAGGAGGCAGCCCCAGCATTTT
CDR3 protein: CAWSAERRQPQHF

V gene: TRBV6-5
clone size: NA
CDR3 length: 11
D gene: NA
J gene: TRBJ1-3
CDR3 DNA: TGTGCCACCTTACGGGGAAACACCATATATTTT
CDR3 protein: CATLRGNTIYF

V gene: TRBV6-5
clone size: NA
CDR3 length: 15
D gene: TRBD1
J gene: TRBJ1-6
CDR3 DNA: TGTGCCAGCACCGAGGGACAGGGACCCAATTCACCCCTCCACTTT
CDR3 protein: CASTEGQGPNSPLHF

V gene: TRBV29-1
clone size: NA
CDR3 length: 13
D gene: TRBD1
J gene: TRBJ1-1
CDR3 DNA: TGCAGCGTTGAATCGAACAGGGGCACTGAAGCTTTCTTT
CDR3 protein: CSVESNRGTEAFF

V gene: TRBV7-7
clone size: NA
CDR3 length: 14
D gene: NA
J gene: TRBJ2-3
CDR3 DNA: TGTGCCGTTGGTCGGGGGGCGGGCACAGATACGCAGTATTTT
CDR3 protein: CAVGRGAGTDTQYF

V gene: TRBV6-5
clone size: NA
CDR3 length: 14
D gene: NA
J gene: TRBJ1-4
CDR3 DNA: TGTGCCAGCAGTTACTCGTTCCGGAATGAAAAACTGTTTTTT
CDR3 protein: CASSYSFRNEKLFF